This T cell receptor (beta chain) was retrieved from a study of beta chain features in type 1 diabetes. About 100 mL of blood, on average, came from one heparinised draw per donor. Purities over 98% were achieved in all sorted populations. Per the germline V gene, CDR1 is GTSNPN and CDR2 is SVGIG (reference sequence). CDR3 size: 15 residues. V was pared by 0 bases and J by 0 bases, with 11 bases between. Study-level points and caveats: cDNA-based reads could over-represent cells with high TCR expression. Amplification by PCR could prefer shorter templates, with the same effect in patients and controls. Within each of all four CD4+ subsets, Type 1 diabetes patients had TCRB CDR3s that were moderately but significantly shorter.

Isolated RNA was reverse transcribed in full, so expressed TCRB transcripts were sequenced. Measured with immunoSEQ multiplex PCR; TCRdb has only the in-frame clones, and not every one. The table records about 160,000 clones, 7% to 9.5% of them present only once. A note on this clone: Antigen: not known.

Sample: central memory CD4+ T cells from blood. The TCR originated in a woman aged 25 to 39 with type 1 diabetes. The chain employs TRBV30 and TRBJ1-2; perhaps TRBD1 as D (6 bases). This chain's CDR3 is CAWSVLDRPNYGYTF. CDR3 in DNA: TGTGCCTGGAGTGTCCTGGACAGACCTAACTATGGCTACACCTTC.